The T cell receptor beta chain described here comes from a study of T cell repertoires and HLA-DP antigens. Whole-study findings and limits: Against one allele, clones undetected before culture averaged about 35%; against the other, around 50%. Antigen presentation used HeLa cells, with total CD4+ cells responding.

Measured with immunoSEQ multiplex PCR; TCRdb has only the in-frame clones, and not every one. The repertoire consists of 65,000 to 90,000 clones, with about 82% occurring once and the leading ten covering roughly 1.6%. In the case of this clone: Its antigen remains unknown.

V was trimmed by 0 bases and J by 1 base, leaving 9 bases between them. CDR1 is LGHNA and CDR2 is YSLEER in the germline V gene. The CDR3 runs 15 residues. The sequence derives from a man in his 60s in good health and CMV-seronegative. Sequencing was performed on CD4+ T cells from PBMCs. The chain combines TRBV4-3 with TRBJ1-1; D not resolved. CDR3: CASSQDPGRNTEAFF. The CDR3 nucleotides read TGCGCCAGCAGCCAAGACCCCGGGCGGAACACTGAAGCTTTCTTT.